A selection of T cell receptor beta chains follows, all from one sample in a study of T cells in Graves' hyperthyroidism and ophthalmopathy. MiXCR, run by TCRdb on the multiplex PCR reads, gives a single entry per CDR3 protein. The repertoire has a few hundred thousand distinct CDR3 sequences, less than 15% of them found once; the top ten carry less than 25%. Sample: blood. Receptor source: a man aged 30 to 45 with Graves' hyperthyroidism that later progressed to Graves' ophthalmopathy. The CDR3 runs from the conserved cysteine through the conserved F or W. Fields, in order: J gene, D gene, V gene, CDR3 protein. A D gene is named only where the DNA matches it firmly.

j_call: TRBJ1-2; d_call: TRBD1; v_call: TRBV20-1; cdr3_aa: CSARPGTGRGYTF
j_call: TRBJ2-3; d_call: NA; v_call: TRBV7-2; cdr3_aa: CASSPAAEHTDTQYF
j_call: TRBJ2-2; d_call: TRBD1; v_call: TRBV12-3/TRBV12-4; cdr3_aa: CASSAQGAGGELFF
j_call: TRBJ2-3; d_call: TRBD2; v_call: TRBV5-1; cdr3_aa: CASGAGVSTDTQYF
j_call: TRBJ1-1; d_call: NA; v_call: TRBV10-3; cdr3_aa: CAISESEDTEAFF
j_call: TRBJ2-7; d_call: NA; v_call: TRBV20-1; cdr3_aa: CSAVPEAYEQYF
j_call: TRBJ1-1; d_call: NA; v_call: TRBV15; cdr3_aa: CATSVRQGWNTEAFF
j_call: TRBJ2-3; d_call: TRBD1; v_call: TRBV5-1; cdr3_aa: CASSPGQTTDTQYF
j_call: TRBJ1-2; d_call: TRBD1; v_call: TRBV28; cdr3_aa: CASSFPGTGGIYGYTF
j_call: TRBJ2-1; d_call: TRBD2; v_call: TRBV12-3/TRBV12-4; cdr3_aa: CASSLSGGGRDNEQFF
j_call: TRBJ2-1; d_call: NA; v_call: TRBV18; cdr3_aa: CASSPFGGPGDEQFF
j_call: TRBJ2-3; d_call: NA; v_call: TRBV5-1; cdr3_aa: CASSFPRGRANTDTQYF
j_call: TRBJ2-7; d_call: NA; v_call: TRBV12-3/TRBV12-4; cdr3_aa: CASSAPGYEQYF
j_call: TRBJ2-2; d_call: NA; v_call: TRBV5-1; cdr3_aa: CASNDGNTGELFF
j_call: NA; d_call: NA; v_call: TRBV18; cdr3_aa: CASSPERESNQPQYF
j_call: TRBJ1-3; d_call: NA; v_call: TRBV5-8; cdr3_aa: CASSSGRVGNTIYF
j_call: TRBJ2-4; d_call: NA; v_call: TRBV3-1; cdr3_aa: CASSQGFLYIAKNIQYF
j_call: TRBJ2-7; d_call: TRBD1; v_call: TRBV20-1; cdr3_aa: CSARKQGAIYEQYF
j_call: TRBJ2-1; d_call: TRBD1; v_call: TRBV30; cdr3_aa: CAWSLGTDSYNEQFF
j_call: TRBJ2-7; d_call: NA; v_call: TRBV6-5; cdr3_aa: CASSYSISPAESYEQYF
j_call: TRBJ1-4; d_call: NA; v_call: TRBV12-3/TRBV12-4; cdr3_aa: CASRRGIDEKLFF
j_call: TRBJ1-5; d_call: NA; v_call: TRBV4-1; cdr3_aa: CASSQTLIQPQHF
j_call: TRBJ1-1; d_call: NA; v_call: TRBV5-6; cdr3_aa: CASSRWDSNPAFF
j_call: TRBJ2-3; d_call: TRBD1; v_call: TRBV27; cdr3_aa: CASRPGQGMDTQYF
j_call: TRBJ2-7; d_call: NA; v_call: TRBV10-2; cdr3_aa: CASSVQGIDEQYF
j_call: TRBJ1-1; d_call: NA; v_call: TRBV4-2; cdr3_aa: CASSQGAGMGNTEAFF
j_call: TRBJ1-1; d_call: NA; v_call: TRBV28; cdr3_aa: CASSSRQMNTEAFF
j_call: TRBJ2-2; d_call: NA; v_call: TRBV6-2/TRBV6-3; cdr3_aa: CASVGGGLIGELFF
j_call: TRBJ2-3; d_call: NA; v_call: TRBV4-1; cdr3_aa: CASSQGRGRTDTQYF
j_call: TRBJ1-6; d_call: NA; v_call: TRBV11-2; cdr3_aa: CASSLEPPLHF
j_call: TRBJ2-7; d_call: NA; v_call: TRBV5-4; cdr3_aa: CASSLPQGFEQYF
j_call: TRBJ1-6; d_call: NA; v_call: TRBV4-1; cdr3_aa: CASSQDPNSPLHF
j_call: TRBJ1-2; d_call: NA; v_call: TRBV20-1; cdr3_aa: CSARDYINYGYTF
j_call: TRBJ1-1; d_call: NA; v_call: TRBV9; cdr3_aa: CASSEPGATEAFF
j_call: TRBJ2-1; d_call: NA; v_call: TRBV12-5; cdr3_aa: CASGLGSSSYNEQFF
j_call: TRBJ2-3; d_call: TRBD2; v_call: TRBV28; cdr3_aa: CASRLIAGGLTDTQYF
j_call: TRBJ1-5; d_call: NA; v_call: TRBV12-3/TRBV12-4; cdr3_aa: CASSIRDGYSNQPQHF
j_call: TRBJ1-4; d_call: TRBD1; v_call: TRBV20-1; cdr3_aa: CSARAGTGVEKLFF
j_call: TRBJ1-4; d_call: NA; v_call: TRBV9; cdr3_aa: CASSVGVSLNEKLFF
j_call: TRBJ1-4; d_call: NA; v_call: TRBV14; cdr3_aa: CASSLRDRNEKLFF
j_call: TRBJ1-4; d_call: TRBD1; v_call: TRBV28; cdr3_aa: CASSPDRAHEKLFF
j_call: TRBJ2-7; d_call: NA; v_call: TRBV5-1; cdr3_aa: CASSVAGDTYEQYF
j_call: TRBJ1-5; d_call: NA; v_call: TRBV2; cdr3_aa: CASSDGGYSNQPQHF
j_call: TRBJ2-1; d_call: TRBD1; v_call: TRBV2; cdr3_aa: CASDPGQGNEQFF
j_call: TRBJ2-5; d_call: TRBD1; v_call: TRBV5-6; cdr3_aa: CASSFSGTGGRETQYF
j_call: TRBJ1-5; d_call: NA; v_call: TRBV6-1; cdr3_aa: CASTKNQPQHF
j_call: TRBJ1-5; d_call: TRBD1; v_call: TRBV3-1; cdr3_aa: CASSQGTGRNQPQHF
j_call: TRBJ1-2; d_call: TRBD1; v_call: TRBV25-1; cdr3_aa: CASSEWGTGVYGYTF
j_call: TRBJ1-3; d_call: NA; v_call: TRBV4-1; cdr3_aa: CASSQDPFRDRSSGNTIYF
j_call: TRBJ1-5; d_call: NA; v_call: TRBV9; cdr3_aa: CASSVAASNQPQHF
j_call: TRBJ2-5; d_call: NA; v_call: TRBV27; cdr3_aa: CASRSEPPGHMYF
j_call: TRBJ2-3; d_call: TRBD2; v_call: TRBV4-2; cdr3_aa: CASSQASGGTDTQYF
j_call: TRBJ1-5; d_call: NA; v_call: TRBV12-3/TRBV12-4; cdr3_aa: CASSLRSVGNQPQHF
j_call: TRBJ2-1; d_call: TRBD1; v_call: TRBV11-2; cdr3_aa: CASSLQGAHFNEQFF